Here is one T cell receptor (beta chain) with its context. This entry is derived from a study of blood T cell repertoires in COVID-19. About the study: The study drew acute and convalescent COVID-19 samples from the United States, Italy and Spain. T cells, B-cell-depleted T cells, or PBMCs supplied cDNA or gDNA.

The CDR3 spans 15 residues. Germline-derived CDR1 and CDR2 are SGHNT and YYREEE (reference sequence). Trimming left V 0 bases short and J 4 bases short, with 13 bases between. Original methodology: Estimates of nucleated cell counts were drawn from the amplification of reference gene primers. Libraries were prepared by immunoSEQ multiplex PCR; TCRdb keeps only in-frame clonotypes and omits some of them. Clonal size and the V and J genes are those of that table, whereas D and trimming came from the DNA. The data show 150,000 to 200,000 clones, with approximately 83% seen just once and roughly 8.2% held by the top ten.

The chain carries TRBV5-4 and TRBJ1-1; possibly TRBD1 for D (6 bases). The origin of this receptor is a man in his sixties with acute or convalescent COVID-19. Sequences were obtained from peripheral blood. The CDR3 sequence is CASSLDLRGGTEAFF. CDR3 coding DNA: TGTGCCAGCAGCTTGGATTTAAGGGGGGGCACTGAAGCTTTCTTT.